One sample yielded the 29 T cell receptor beta chains listed below, sequenced in a study of control samples from healthy donors and cancer patients. Using immunoSEQ multiplex PCR, the repertoire was profiled, and TCRdb retains in-frame clones only, with some absent. The sample includes around 20,000 clones, approximately 82% of them seen just once. Sequences were obtained from PBMCs. These receptors all stem from a man at least 80 years old with head and neck cancer.

V usage is TRBV27 and J usage is TRBJ2-3, with D possibly matching TRBD2 (6 bases). Deletions cut 6 bases from V and 6 bases from J, with 10 bases between. The CDR3 is made up of 12 amino acids. Germline V CDR1 and CDR2: MNHEY, SMNVEV (reference sequence). The CDR3 sequence is CASREGVDTQYF. The CDR3 region has the DNA TGTGCCAGCAGGGAGGGAGTCGATACGCAGTATTTT.

This clone was observed once. The chain carries TRBV4-3 and TRBJ2-7; perhaps TRBD2 as D (6 bases). V lost 0 bases and J lost 2, with 14 bases in between. Germline CDR1 reads LGHNA; CDR2 reads YSLEER. The CDR3 is made up of 16 amino acids. The CDR3 region has the DNA TGCGCCAGCAGCCAAGAATCAATTAGCGGTCCCTACGAGCAGTACTTC. This encodes CASSQESISGPYEQYF.

This clone was counted only a few times. The CDR3 DNA reads TGTGCCAGCAGCCAAGAAGCGTGGGGCCAGCCCCAGCATTTT. Its translation: CASSQEAWGQPQHF. The V gene is TRBV16, the J gene TRBJ1-5, with D possibly being TRBD1 (5 bases). CDR1 is KGHSY, CDR2 FQNENV, per germline. V shed 2 bases and J shed 7 bases, with 12 bases lying between them. The CDR3 runs 14 residues.

V is TRBV30 and J is TRBJ1-2; D call uncertain. Trimming shortened V by 0 bases and J by 3 bases, and 11 bases separated the two germline ends. Germline V gene lookup returns CDR1 GTSNPN and CDR2 SVGIG (reference sequence). CDR3 length: 14 amino acids. The CDR3 sequence: CAWSVMRKDYGYTF. The CDR3 nucleotides are TGTGCCTGGAGTGTGATGCGGAAGGACTATGGCTACACCTTC.

The chain combines TRBV6-5 with TRBJ2-2, with no clear D. Germline CDR1 MNHEY, CDR2 SVGAGI. The V and J ends lost 7 bases and 1 base respectively, with 4 bases between them. The CDR3 spans 12 residues. CDR3 sequence (DNA): TGTGCCAGCAAGAAGAACACCGGGGAGCTGTTTTTT. Amino acid sequence: CASKKNTGELFF.

The chain carries TRBV11-1 and TRBJ1-1; D unresolved. Trimming took 0 bases from V and 0 from J, leaving 8 bases between them. Germline lookup yields CDR1 SGHAT and CDR2 FQDESV (reference sequence). The length of the CDR3 is 15 residues. The DNA of the CDR3 is TGTGCCAGCAGCTTAGCGTTCAGGATGAACACTGAAGCTTTCTTT. This codes for CASSLAFRMNTEAFF.

The chain couples TRBV27 to TRBJ2-1; 7 nucleotides line up with TRBD2. Germline V gene data show CDR1 as MNHEY and CDR2 as SMNVEV (reference sequence). The CDR3 contains 15 residues. J gave up 5 bases and V 8 bases, and 12 bases lay outside the gene matches. The CDR3 spells CASGLFASGHNEQFF. CDR3 coding DNA: TGTGCCAGCGGCCTTTTCGCTAGCGGTCACAATGAGCAGTTCTTC.

The chain is built from TRBV7-3 and TRBJ2-3; TRBD2 matches at 7 bases. Trimming at V came to 4 bases and at J to 6 bases, leaving 19 bases not matched to a gene. The CDR3 runs to 18 residues. Germline CDR1 SGHTA, CDR2 FQGTGA. The CDR3 reads CASSSSPSGTRFVDTQYF. CDR3 in DNA: TGTGCCAGCAGCTCCTCACCGAGCGGGACCCGTTTCGTGGATACGCAGTATTTT.

The V gene is TRBV15, the J gene TRBJ2-7; tentative D call: TRBD2 (6 bases). Trimming took off 6 bases at V and 7 bases at J, with 16 bases between the two ends. There are 13 residues in the CDR3. The germline V gene has CDR1 LNHNV and CDR2 YYDKDF (reference sequence). This CDR3 reads CATSRDWGREQYF. The CDR3 bases are TGTGCCACCAGTCGGGACTGGGGCAGGGAGCAGTACTTC.

This clone was counted only a few times. The rearrangement joins TRBV14 to TRBJ2-4; TRBD1 aligns across 7 bases. CDR3 length equals 16 residues. Germline V gene data show CDR1 as SGHDN and CDR2 as FVKESK. J was trimmed by 4 bases and V by 6 bases; bases with no gene match: 12. CDR3 DNA sequence: TGTGCCAGCAGACAAATCTACCGGGACAGAAAAAACATTCAGTACTTC. Translated, it gives CASRQIYRDRKNIQYF.

The chain uses TRBV14 and TRBJ1-6; the D is unclear. Germline loops: CDR1 SGHDN, CDR2 FVKESK. The CDR3 runs to 16 residues. V was clipped by 3 bases and J by 4 bases, with 13 bases between them. CDR3 bases: TGTGCCAGCAGCCATGGAGGACGGACTTATAATTCACCCCTCCACTTT. Translating gives CASSHGGRTYNSPLHF.

This sequence joins TRBV27 and TRBJ2-7; D is undetermined. V was trimmed by 0 bases and J by 5 bases, leaving 8 bases between them. This CDR3 comprises 13 residues. Germline-derived CDR1 and CDR2 are MNHEY and SMNVEV (reference sequence). The CDR3 DNA follows: TGTGCCAGCAGTTTATCAGGGTGGGACGAGCAGTACTTC. This gives the protein CASSLSGWDEQYF.

The chain joins TRBV2 to TRBJ2-7; TRBD2 matches 10 bases. CDR1 SNHLY and CDR2 FYNNEI come from the germline V gene. J lost 2 bases, V lost 8 bases, and 6 bases had no gene match. The CDR3 loop spans 14 amino acids. CDR3 amino acids: CASRRTSGPYEQYF. The CDR3 region has the DNA TGTGCCAGCCGGAGGACTAGCGGACCCTACGAGCAGTACTTC.

The rearrangement uses TRBV5-1 and TRBJ2-1; perhaps TRBD2 as D (6 bases). V shed 4 bases and J shed 5 bases, with 13 bases lying between them. This CDR3 region has 14 residues. From germline, CDR1 is SGHRS and CDR2 YFSETQ. This chain's CDR3 is CASSRLGGDNEQFF. CDR3 DNA sequence: TGCGCCAGCAGCCGTTTAGGAGGGGACAATGAGCAGTTCTTC.

V is TRBV10-3 and J is TRBJ1-2; a possible D gene is TRBD1 (5 bases). The V end lost 5 bases, the J end lost 4 bases, and 17 bases lay between the germline ends. The V gene's germline CDR1 is ENHRY and CDR2 SYGVKD. This CDR3 is 15 amino acids long. CDR3 coding DNA: TGTGCCATCAGTACTCACCAGACAGCAACCTATGGCTACACCTTC. Amino acid sequence: CAISTHQTATYGYTF.

This clone was recorded once. The J gene is TRBJ2-4, the V gene TRBV3-1 (or the pseudogene TRBV3-2); the match to TRBD2 covers 10 bases. Losses at the gene ends were 4 bases for V and 0 bases for J; bases not matched to a gene: 6. This CDR3 is built from 17 residues. Germline V gene lookup returns CDR1 LGHDT and CDR2 YNNKEL (reference sequence). CDR3 coding DNA: TGTGCCAGCAGCCCACGGACTAGCGGATTAGCCAAAAACATTCAGTACTTC. Encoded protein: CASSPRTSGLAKNIQYF.

This chain joins TRBV5-1 and TRBJ2-7; D possibly corresponds to TRBD1 (6 bases). This CDR3 is built from 13 residues. Germline V gene lookup returns CDR1 SGHRS and CDR2 YFSETQ. Deletions cut 4 bases from V and 3 bases from J, with 11 bases between. The CDR3 DNA reads as TGCGCCAGCAGCCCGATGGACAGCTACGAGCAGTACTTC. Amino acids: CASSPMDSYEQYF.

This rearrangement joins TRBV5-4 to TRBJ2-1; 8 positions match TRBD2. Germline lookup yields CDR1 SGHNT and CDR2 YYREEE (reference sequence). With V trimmed by 4 bases and J by 3 bases, 12 bases remained unmatched. This CDR3 comprises 17 residues. For the CDR3, the DNA is TGTGCCAGCAGCCGACCCTCTTCCGCGGGAGGCTACAATGAGCAGTTCTTC. Translated, it gives CASSRPSSAGGYNEQFF.

The chain uses TRBV11-2 and TRBJ2-1; 9 bases map to TRBD2. The CDR3 totals 15 residues. CDR1 and CDR2 from the germline V gene are SGHAT and FQNNGV. The trim removed 3 bases at V and 0 bases at J, leaving 0 bases unmatched. In DNA, the CDR3 is TGTGCCAGCAGCTTTAGCGGGAGCTCCTACAATGAGCAGTTCTTC. Residues: CASSFSGSSYNEQFF.

This clone showed up just once. The V call is TRBV5-1, the J call TRBJ1-1; 12 nucleotides align to TRBD1. V trimming: 1 base; J trimming: 3 bases; junction bases outside the gene matches: 16. Germline loops: CDR1 SGHRS, CDR2 YFSETQ. CDR3 length: 20 residues. CDR3 in DNA: TGCGCCAGCAGCTTGACACCCGGGACAGGGGGCTTATTTTCCGACACTGAAGCTTTCTTT. Translation gives CASSLTPGTGGLFSDTEAFF.

The chain joins TRBV7-9 to TRBJ2-5; either TRBD1 or TRBD2 may supply D (6 bases each). V was cut by 2 bases and J by 6 bases, with 16 bases left in between. Germline values: CDR1 SEHNR, CDR2 FQNEAQ (reference sequence). This CDR3 spans 15 amino acids. The CDR3 DNA is TGTGCCAGCAGCTTACAACCGACGGGGGCCAAGACCCAGTACTTC. Protein sequence: CASSLQPTGAKTQYF.

V and J are TRBV9 and TRBJ2-2; 11 nucleotides agree with TRBD1. V was clipped by 0 bases and J by 3 bases; unmatched bases: 4. CDR3 length: 17 amino acids. Germline V gene lookup returns CDR1 SGDLS and CDR2 YYNGEE. CDR3 region: CASSVVGQGEYTGELFF. The CDR3 DNA reads TGTGCCAGCAGCGTAGTGGGACAGGGGGAGTACACCGGGGAGCTGTTTTTT.

In its sample, this clone was seen once. This chain joins TRBV30 and TRBJ2-3, with D tentatively TRBD1 (6 bases). Germline V gene sequence: CDR1 GTSNPN, CDR2 SVGIG (reference sequence). V lost 2 bases and J 2 bases, leaving 17 bases between the germline ends. This CDR3 is built from 16 residues. CDR3 DNA sequence: TGTGCCTGGAGTAAGCCCTCAGGGGCCTACACAGATACGCAGTATTTT. It encodes CAWSKPSGAYTDTQYF.

The gene calls are TRBV6-1 and TRBJ1-1; no clear D. CDR3 length: 13 amino acids. The ends were cut back, 10 bases at V and 0 bases at J, with 12 bases in the middle. CDR1 is MNHNS and CDR2 is SASEGT in the germline V gene. This CDR3 is CATSWGLNTEAFF. CDR3 DNA: TGTGCCACCTCTTGGGGTCTGAACACTGAAGCTTTCTTT.

This clone was observed a single time. The V and J genes are TRBV6-1 and TRBJ1-5; 9 nucleotides match TRBD1. CDR1 MNHNS and CDR2 SASEGT come from the germline V gene. CDR3 length: 19 amino acids. Trimming at V came to 2 bases and at J to 2 bases, leaving 13 bases not matched to a gene. CDR3 in DNA: TGTGCCAGCAGTGAATGGAGGCCGGGACAGGGCCGGCGCAATCAGCCCCAGCATTTT. The encoded protein is CASSEWRPGQGRRNQPQHF.

This chain joins TRBV30 and TRBJ2-3; 13 nucleotides align to TRBD2. Per the germline V gene, CDR1 is GTSNPN and CDR2 is SVGIG (reference sequence). The CDR3 consists of 15 residues. The trim removed 4 bases at V and 4 bases at J, leaving 5 bases unmatched. The CDR3 loop is CAWTRGLAGADTQYF. The DNA of the CDR3 is TGTGCCTGGACCAGAGGACTAGCGGGGGCAGATACGCAGTATTTT.

The chain links TRBV10-3 to TRBJ1-5, with a weak D call TRBD1 (5 bases). CDR1 and CDR2 from the germline V gene are ENHRY and SYGVKD. The ends were cut back, 8 bases at V and 3 bases at J, with 8 bases in the middle. This CDR3 has 12 residues. This CDR3 is CAIQGYNQPQHF. The CDR3 bases are TGTGCCATCCAGGGATACAATCAGCCCCAGCATTTT.

This clone came up a few times. The chain employs TRBV6-5 and TRBJ2-2; tentative D call: TRBD1 (5 bases). Trimming left V 7 bases short and J 7 bases short, with 19 bases between. Germline values: CDR1 MNHEY, CDR2 SVGAGI. The CDR3 covers 15 residues. CDR3 in amino acids: CASKLNYQGIGELFF. The CDR3 DNA sequence: TGTGCCAGCAAACTCAACTATCAGGGTATCGGGGAGCTGTTTTTT.

V is TRBV9 and J is TRBJ2-2; 8 bases align to TRBD1. This CDR3 spans 15 amino acids. CDR1 is SGDLS, CDR2 YYNGEE, per germline. The trim removed 6 bases at V and 7 bases at J, leaving 11 bases unmatched. DNA of the CDR3: TGTGCCAGCACCAGACAGGGGACGAGTATCGGGGAGCTGTTTTTT. Its protein product is CASTRQGTSIGELFF.